This TCR beta chain originates from a study of blood T cell repertoires in COVID-19. Looking at the study overall: COVID-19 samples, acute and convalescent, were from the United States, Italy and Spain. T cells, B-cell-depleted T cells, or PBMCs provided the cDNA or gDNA that served as material.

V was cut by 3 bases and J by 3 bases, with 11 bases left in between. CDR3 length: 13 amino acids. Germline CDR1 and CDR2: GTSNPN and SVGIG (reference sequence). Original handling: Quantification of nucleated cells was approximated via reference gene primer amplification. Clones were read by immunoSEQ multiplex PCR, and TCRdb kept only the in-frame ones, dropping some. V, J and clone size derive from that table, while D and trimming were established from the DNA sequence. The sample contains 100,000 to 150,000 clones, about 87% of which appear only once. This clonotype was sampled from a woman in her sixties with acute or convalescent COVID-19. Source material: peripheral blood. The chain has TRBV30 and TRBJ1-1, with D maybe TRBD1 (6 bases). The CDR3 nucleotides read TGTGCCTGGAGGCGGGGGCTGGACACTGAAGCTTTCTTT. This codes for CAWRRGLDTEAFF.